This T cell receptor beta chain is drawn from a study of healthy donors' naive CD4 and CD8 T cells. A linear amplification protocol produced the TCR libraries from roughly 480 ng of total RNA. TCRdb analysed the reads with MiXCR anew, one entry per CDR3 protein. Of around 180,000 distinct CDR3 sequences listed, under 85% are singletons. The sequenced material came from naive CD4+ and CD8+ T cells sorted from blood, pooled from several donors. This sequence was found in a pool of human donors in good health; the sample pools cells from several healthy donors.

The CDR3 sequence: CATSRDRTGGLQPQHF. CDR3 sequence (DNA): TGTGCCACCAGCAGAGATAGAACAGGGGGTTTGCAGCCCCAGCATTTT. The chain recombines TRBV15 with TRBJ1-5; 8 bases map to TRBD1. Trimming at V came to 0 bases and at J to 7 bases, leaving 8 bases not matched to a gene. CDR1 is LNHNV and CDR2 is YYDKDF in the germline V gene (reference sequence). The CDR3 covers 16 residues.